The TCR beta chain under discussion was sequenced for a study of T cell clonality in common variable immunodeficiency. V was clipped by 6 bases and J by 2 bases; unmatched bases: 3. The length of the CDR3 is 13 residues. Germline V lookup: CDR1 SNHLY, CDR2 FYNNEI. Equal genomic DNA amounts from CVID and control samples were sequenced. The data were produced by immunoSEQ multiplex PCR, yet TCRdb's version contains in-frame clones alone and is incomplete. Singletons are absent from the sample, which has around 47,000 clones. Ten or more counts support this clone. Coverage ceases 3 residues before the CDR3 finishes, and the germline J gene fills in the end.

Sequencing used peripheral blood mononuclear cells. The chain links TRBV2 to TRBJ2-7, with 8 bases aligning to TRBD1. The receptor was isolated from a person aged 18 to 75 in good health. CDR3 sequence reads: CASRGTGAYEQYF. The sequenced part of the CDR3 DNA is TGTGCCAGCAGGGGGACAGGTGCCTACGAG.